This T cell receptor (beta chain) was captured by sequencing in a study of T cell responses to AZD1222 COVID-19 vaccine. General study points: Reports indicate that nearly half of spike-specific TCRs are directed at unmutated variant regions. Vaccination with two AZD1222 doses was followed by a rise in Spike-specific TCR breadth and depth. No repertoire was sampled before or during the peak T cell response, only after it. Donors in the cohort were predominantly white British and more often female, and clonal diversity was possibly underestimated.

Worth noting for this clone: Its specificity is unknown.

Germline CDR1 SNHLY, CDR2 FYNNEI. The CDR3 spans 13 residues. V lost 5 bases and J lost 3, with 8 bases in between. Assay used: immunoSEQ multiplex PCR; TCRdb lists only in-frame clones, some missing. The sample includes 45,000 to 55,000 clones, about 86% of them seen just once. The V gene is TRBV2, the J gene TRBJ2-4; D perhaps matches TRBD1 (6 bases). The receptor was isolated from an adult who received the AZD1222 COVID-19 vaccine. Here the sequenced sample was peripheral blood, taken 28 days after the second AZD1222 dose. In nucleotides, the CDR3 is TGTGCCAGCAGTAGGACAGACAAAAACATTCAGTACTTC. Protein: CASSRTDKNIQYF. Using reference TRBV2 and TRBJ2-4 for the parts outside the CDR3, the full variable domain is EPEVTQTPSHQVTQMGQEVILRCVPISNHLYFYWYRQILGQKVEFLVSFYNNEISEKSEIFDDQFSVERPDGSNFTLKIRSTKLEDSAMYFCASSRTDKNIQYFGAGTRLSVL.